The 10 T cell receptor beta chains below all came from one sample that was sequenced in a study of control samples from healthy donors and cancer patients. Sequencing was performed with immunoSEQ multiplex PCR; in TCRdb, only in-frame clones are kept and a portion is missing. The table lists tens of thousands of clones, about 92% of them singletons, with around 0.8% in the top ten. Sample: PBMCs. The receptors come from a man aged 30 to 39 with colorectal cancer.

This clone has a single count. The gene calls are TRBV7-9 and TRBJ1-2, with unresolved D. Germline V CDR1 and CDR2: SEHNR, FQNEAQ (reference sequence). V lost 1 base and J lost 0, with 6 bases in between. This CDR3 is 14 amino acids long. In DNA, the CDR3 is TGTGCCAGCAGCTTAGTGGTAGCTAACTATGGCTACACCTTC. This gives the protein CASSLVVANYGYTF.

The chain joins TRBV11-2 to TRBJ1-2, with 9 bases fitting TRBD1. J lost 8 bases, V lost 0 bases, and 4 bases had no gene match. This CDR3 is built from 14 residues. In germline, CDR1 is SGHAT, CDR2 FQNNGV. The chain's CDR3 is CASSLERTGEGYTF. DNA of the CDR3: TGTGCCAGCAGCTTAGAAAGGACAGGGGAGGGCTACACCTTC.

The chain combines TRBV30 with TRBJ2-5; TRBD1 or TRBD2 may be the D gene (6 bases each). CDR1 and CDR2 from the germline V gene are GTSNPN and SVGIG (reference sequence). The ends were cut back, 4 bases at V and 4 bases at J, with 13 bases in the middle. The CDR3 is 13 residues long. CDR3: CAWTRGLGETQYF. Written as DNA, the CDR3 is TGTGCCTGGACTCGGGGGCTAGGAGAGACCCAGTACTTC.

This chain links TRBV11-2 with TRBJ2-3, with 9 bases identical to TRBD2. This CDR3 spans 17 amino acids. In germline, CDR1 is SGHAT, CDR2 FQNNGV. Trimming cost V 5 bases and J 5 bases; bases outside gene matches: 14. The CDR3 DNA reads TGTGCCAGCAGCATCTGGGAGCGGGGGGCCAATGAAGATACGCAGTATTTT. Its protein is CASSIWERGANEDTQYF.

The chain uses TRBV7-2 and TRBJ2-5, with D possibly being TRBD1 (6 bases). The germline CDR1 and CDR2 sequences are SGHTA and FQGNSA. CDR3 length equals 12 residues. V was clipped by 0 bases and J by 7 bases, with 6 bases between them. CDR3 amino acids: CASSLAGGTQYF. The DNA of the CDR3 is TGTGCCAGCAGCTTAGCAGGGGGGACCCAGTACTTC.

The V call is TRBV7-2, the J call TRBJ1-1; TRBD1 aligns across 10 bases. Losses at the gene ends were 5 bases for V and 4 bases for J; bases not matched to a gene: 7. The CDR3 runs 15 residues. The germline V gene encodes CDR1 SGHTA and CDR2 FQGNSA. The CDR3, as DNA: TGTGCCAGCAGCCTAGACAGGGGGCTTATCACTGAAGCTTTCTTT. The encoded protein is CASSLDRGLITEAFF. Filled out from reference TRBV7-2 and TRBJ1-1, the complete variable domain reads GAGVSQSPSNKVTEKGKDVELRCDPISGHTALYWYRQSLGQGLEFLIYFQGNSAPDKSGLPSDRFSAERTGGSVSTLTIQRTQQEDSAVYLCASSLDRGLITEAFFGQGTRLTVV.

The chain employs TRBV6-6 and TRBJ1-1; 8 bases agree with TRBD1. CDR1 and CDR2 (germline): MNHNY, SVGAGI (reference sequence). Losses at the gene ends were 6 bases for V and 6 bases for J; bases not matched to a gene: 6. This CDR3 spans 13 amino acids. The CDR3 DNA follows: TGTGCCAGCAGCCTAACGGACAGGGCTGAAGCTTTCTTT. Translated, it gives CASSLTDRAEAFF.

The chain joins TRBV12-5 to TRBJ2-7; D unclear. V was shortened by 2 bases and J by 7 bases, with 15 bases between the two germline ends. In germline, CDR1 is LGHNT, CDR2 FRNRAP. The CDR3 runs to 14 residues. This CDR3 is CASGLLHPGWEQYF. The CDR3 region has the DNA TGTGCTAGTGGTTTGCTTCACCCTGGATGGGAGCAGTACTTC. Drawing the rest from reference TRBV12-5 and TRBJ2-7, the complete variable domain is DARVTQTPRHKVTEMGQEVTMRCQPILGHNTVFWYRQTMMQGLELLAYFRNRAPLDDSGMPKDRFSAEMPDATLATLKIQPSEPRDSAVYFCASGLLHPGWEQYFGPGTRLTVT.

This sequence joins TRBV5-5 and TRBJ2-2; perhaps TRBD1 as D (6 bases). Trimming pared 4 bases from V and 4 bases from J, leaving 14 bases between. This CDR3 comprises 15 residues. Per germline, CDR1 SGHKS and CDR2 YYEKEE (reference sequence). CDR3 amino acids: CASSPREGVTGELFF. The DNA for the CDR3 is TGTGCCAGCAGCCCTCGTGAGGGGGTCACCGGGGAGCTGTTTTTT. Based on the CDR3 plus reference TRBV5-5 and TRBJ2-2, the full variable domain is DAGVTQSPTHLIKTRGQQVTLRCSPISGHKSVSWYQQVLGQGPQFIFQYYEKEERGRGNFPDRFSARQFPNYSSELNVNALLLGDSALYLCASSPREGVTGELFFGEGSRLTVL.

The CDR3 protein is CASRAKNIQYF. The CDR3 DNA is TGTGCCAGTAGAGCCAAAAACATTCAGTACTTC. The rearrangement uses TRBV19 and TRBJ2-4; no definite D call. Germline CDR1 LNHDA, CDR2 SQIVND (reference sequence). Trimming removed 6 bases at V and 0 bases at J, with 0 bases between. The CDR3 has 11 residues.